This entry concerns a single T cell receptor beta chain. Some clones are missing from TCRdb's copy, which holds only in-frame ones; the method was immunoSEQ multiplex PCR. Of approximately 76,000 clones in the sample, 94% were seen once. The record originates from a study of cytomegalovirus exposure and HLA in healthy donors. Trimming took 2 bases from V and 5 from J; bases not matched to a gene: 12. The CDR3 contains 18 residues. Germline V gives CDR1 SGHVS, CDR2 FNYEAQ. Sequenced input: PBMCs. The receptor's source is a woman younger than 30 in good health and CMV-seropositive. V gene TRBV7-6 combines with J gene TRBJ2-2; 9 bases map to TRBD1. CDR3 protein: CASSLLGQGGSYTGELFF. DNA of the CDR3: TGTGCCAGCAGCTTACTGGGACAGGGCGGGTCATATACCGGGGAGCTGTTTTTT.